The present entry profiles one T cell receptor beta chain with its context. Use of 60 Vbeta and 13 Jbeta primers characterized the PCR. Clones were sequenced by immunoSEQ multiplex PCR, and TCRdb holds only the in-frame ones, with some missing. This table holds 90,000 or so clones, approximately 76% found once. Germline CDR1 reads LGHNA; CDR2 reads YNFKEQ. V was shortened by 4 bases and J by 7 bases, with 16 bases between the two germline ends. The CDR3 covers 14 residues. The data were obtained in a study of cytomegalovirus exposure and HLA in healthy donors. The TCR comes from a man younger than 45 in good health and CMV-seropositive. The V gene is TRBV4-2, the J gene TRBJ1-1, with D possibly being TRBD1 (6 bases). The specimen was PBMCs. This CDR3 is CASSPQLDSREAFF. In DNA, the CDR3 is TGTGCCAGCAGCCCGCAACTGGACAGCCGTGAAGCTTTCTTT.